The rows below give T cell receptor beta chains drawn from one sample of a study of naive and memory T cell subsets. In TCRdb, the 5' RACE reads were re-called with MiXCR into one record per CDR3 protein. Among around 56,000 distinct CDR3 sequences listed, under 10% were seen once. Receptors were obtained from a female donor in good health. Both conserved end residues are trimmed from each CDR3. The D gene is left open where the match is weak. Size values are once, few and many counts, or a class for expanded clones, and some rows have none.

clone_size: many; d_call: NA; j_call: TRBJ1-5; v_call: TRBV20-1; cdr3_aa: SARDPQGRDNQPQH
clone_size: few; d_call: TRBD2; j_call: TRBJ2-1; v_call: TRBV9; cdr3_aa: ASSRTSSDNEQF
clone_size: few; d_call: NA; j_call: TRBJ1-2; v_call: TRBV7-2; cdr3_aa: ASSWGLSPQRGYT
clone_size: NA; d_call: NA; j_call: TRBJ2-2; v_call: TRBV7-7; cdr3_aa: ASSLGVNTGELF
clone_size: few; d_call: NA; j_call: TRBJ1-1; v_call: TRBV19; cdr3_aa: ASSFPQGGTEAF
clone_size: few; d_call: NA; j_call: TRBJ2-4; v_call: TRBV12-3/TRBV12-4; cdr3_aa: ASSYRHQNIAKNIQY
clone_size: few; d_call: TRBD2; j_call: TRBJ2-4; v_call: TRBV7-9; cdr3_aa: ASSLDGGSLTKNIQY
clone_size: many; d_call: TRBD1; j_call: TRBJ1-2; v_call: TRBV7-9; cdr3_aa: ASSLRQGSYGYT
clone_size: NA; d_call: NA; j_call: TRBJ1-1; v_call: TRBV14; cdr3_aa: ASSPGPMNTEAF
clone_size: few; d_call: NA; j_call: TRBJ2-5; v_call: TRBV29-1; cdr3_aa: SVLRGPKETQY
clone_size: NA; d_call: NA; j_call: TRBJ1-2; v_call: TRBV13; cdr3_aa: ASSLERSNYGYT
clone_size: many; d_call: TRBD1; j_call: TRBJ1-5; v_call: TRBV7-6; cdr3_aa: ASSTTVRVGTGFGQPQH
clone_size: many; d_call: TRBD2; j_call: TRBJ2-1; v_call: TRBV12-3/TRBV12-4; cdr3_aa: ASSLASGGPVDEQF
clone_size: NA; d_call: TRBD1; j_call: TRBJ2-5; v_call: TRBV19; cdr3_aa: ASSQTADRAWGETQY
clone_size: NA; d_call: NA; j_call: TRBJ2-5; v_call: TRBV5-6; cdr3_aa: ASSLAAGGETQY
clone_size: NA; d_call: TRBD1; j_call: TRBJ2-7; v_call: TRBV5-1; cdr3_aa: ASSPTTTGYIYEQY
clone_size: many; d_call: TRBD1; j_call: TRBJ1-4; v_call: TRBV11-2; cdr3_aa: ASSLQTGPNEKLF
clone_size: many; d_call: TRBD1; j_call: TRBJ1-5; v_call: TRBV20-1; cdr3_aa: SARPRTGRSNQPQH
clone_size: NA; d_call: TRBD2; j_call: TRBJ2-7; v_call: TRBV6-5; cdr3_aa: ASSRSRLASYEQY
clone_size: many; d_call: NA; j_call: TRBJ1-5; v_call: TRBV12-3/TRBV12-4; cdr3_aa: ASSLRGGDQPQH